The sequence of this T cell receptor (beta chain) was determined in a study of T cells in tuberculosis. Whole-study results and caveats: T cells binding CD1B-GMM tetramer weakly possibly escaped the sort.

Thawed, overnight-rested PBMC were stained with GMM-loaded CD1B tetramer, viability dye and anti-CD3, then sorted. The lipid loaded on the CD1B tetramers was C32 glucose monomycolate from Rhodococcus equi. PBMC for tetramer sorting were first depleted of CD14-expressing monocytes. Chain pairing is unknown; alpha and beta were sequenced separately. The method was immunoSEQ multiplex PCR; TCRdb's version includes in-frame clones alone and lacks a portion of them. The data show about 88,000 clones, with around 90% seen just once and approximately 2% held by the top ten. This TCR was recovered from an adult woman with latent tuberculosis. Sequencing was carried out using CD1b-GMM tetramer-negative cells sorted from PBMCs.

The CDR3, as DNA: TGTGCCAGCAGTTTAGCCGGCGGGATCCAGGCCGGGGAGCTGTTTTTT. Translating it yields CASSLAGGIQAGELFF. V usage is TRBV27 and J usage is TRBJ2-2; TRBD2 might be the D (6 bases). Germline CDR1 MNHEY, CDR2 SMNVEV (reference sequence). This CDR3 is 16 amino acids long. V was cut by 2 bases and J by 6 bases, with 16 bases left in between.